The 32 T cell receptor beta chains presented below share a single source sample, sequenced in a study of blood T cell repertoires in COVID-19. The protocol was immunoSEQ multiplex PCR, while the TCRdb copy is restricted to in-frame clones and leaves out a portion. This table holds roughly 70,000 clones, 85% to 90% found once. Sequences were obtained from peripheral blood. Receptors originate from a woman older than 75 with active COVID-19.

The V call is TRBV2, the J call TRBJ2-3, with 11 bases lining up with TRBD1. J gave up 7 bases and V 4 bases, and 19 bases lay outside the gene matches. CDR3 size: 19 residues. The germline V gene has CDR1 SNHLY and CDR2 FYNNEI. CDR3: CASSAGTGGVSRWSNTQYF. For the CDR3, the DNA is TGTGCCAGCAGTGCCGGGACAGGGGGGGTTAGTAGGTGGTCCAATACGCAGTATTTT.

This clone was detected once. This chain joins TRBV19 and TRBJ2-4, with a tentative D call TRBD1 (5 bases). Germline assignment: CDR1 LNHDA and CDR2 SQIVND (reference sequence). There are 14 residues in the CDR3. Trimming stripped 3 bases from V and 6 bases from J, with 12 bases between. This CDR3 reads CASSISGRRNIQYF. The CDR3 DNA follows: TGTGCCAGTAGTATTTCAGGGCGTCGAAACATTCAGTACTTC. The entire variable domain, with the rest obtained from reference TRBV19 and TRBJ2-4, is as follows: DGGITQSPKYLFRKEGQNVTLSCEQNLNHDAMYWYRQDPGQGLRLIYYSQIVNDFQKGDIAEGYSVSREKKESFPLTVTSAQKNPTAFYLCASSISGRRNIQYFGAGTRLSVL.

The CDR3 bases are TGTGCCAGCAGCTTGTATTCCTACGAGCAGTACTTC. This encodes CASSLYSYEQYF. This chain connects TRBV5-4 to TRBJ2-7; D not resolved. CDR3 size: 12 residues. Per germline, CDR1 SGHNT and CDR2 YYREEE (reference sequence). V was trimmed by 1 base and J by 1 base, leaving 3 bases between them.

CDR3 DNA sequence: TGTGCCAGCAGCCAAGATACTAGCGGGAGGGGGAAGACCCAGTACTTC. It translates to CASSQDTSGRGKTQYF. The chain joins TRBV4-2 to TRBJ2-5; TRBD2 matches at 13 bases. Trimming took 0 bases from V and 6 from J; bases not matched to a gene: 4. The germline V gene has CDR1 LGHNA and CDR2 YNFKEQ. CDR3 length equals 16 residues.

The gene calls are TRBV30 and TRBJ2-5, with D perhaps TRBD2 (5 bases). The CDR3 contains 13 residues. The V end lost 3 bases, the J end lost 2 bases, and 10 bases lay between the germline ends. CDR1 and CDR2 (germline): GTSNPN, SVGIG (reference sequence). The CDR3 sequence is CAWRGRTQETQYF. In DNA form, the CDR3 reads TGTGCCTGGAGGGGGAGAACGCAAGAGACCCAGTACTTC.

V gene TRBV9 combines with J gene TRBJ2-1, with 9 bases that match TRBD1. The V gene end was trimmed by 4 bases and the J gene end by 9 bases; junction bases not matched to a gene: 17. Germline CDR1 and CDR2: SGDLS and YYNGEE. CDR3 length: 17 amino acids. For the CDR3, the DNA is TGTGCCAGCAGCATCAATCCTTCCGGGACAGGGAGAGGTGAGCAGTTCTTC. The encoded protein is CASSINPSGTGRGEQFF. Filled out from reference TRBV9 and TRBJ2-1, the complete variable domain reads DSGVTQTPKHLITATGQRVTLRCSPRSGDLSVYWYQQSLDQGLQFLIQYYNGEERAKGNILERFSAQQFPDLHSELNLSSLELGDSALYFCASSINPSGTGRGEQFFGPGTRLTVL.

J is TRBJ1-5 and V is TRBV28; TRBD1 matches 10 bases. Losses at the gene ends were 2 bases for V and 6 bases for J; bases not matched to a gene: 4. Germline loops: CDR1 MDHEN, CDR2 SYDVKM. The CDR3 totals 15 residues. The CDR3 is CASSLGTGVFQPQHF. CDR3 in DNA: TGTGCCAGCAGTTTAGGGACAGGGGTTTTTCAGCCCCAGCATTTT.

The chain recombines TRBV30 with TRBJ1-6; weak D call: TRBD1 (5 bases). The CDR3 has 20 residues. V gave up 2 bases and J gave up 0 bases, with 23 bases separating them. CDR1 GTSNPN and CDR2 SVGIG come from the germline V gene (reference sequence). Here the CDR3 reads CAWSPFTGEFMSSYNSPLHF. Written as DNA, the CDR3 is TGTGCCTGGAGTCCCTTTACAGGCGAATTCATGAGCTCCTATAATTCACCCCTCCACTTT.

The chain employs TRBV14 and TRBJ2-1; tentatively, D is TRBD2 (6 bases). Trimming removed 4 bases from V and 8 bases from J, with 18 bases in between. Germline V gives CDR1 SGHDN, CDR2 FVKESK. The CDR3 extends over 15 amino acids. The CDR3 sequence is CASSLLLEGGDEQFF. CDR3 nucleotides: TGTGCCAGCAGCCTCCTTCTAGAAGGCGGGGATGAGCAGTTCTTC. Variable domain in full (rest from reference TRBV14 and TRBJ2-1): EAGVTQFPSHSVIEKGQTVTLRCDPISGHDNLYWYRRVMGKEIKFLLHFVKESKQDESGMPNNRFLAERTGGTYSTLKVQPAELEDSGVYFCASSLLLEGGDEQFFGPGTRLTVL.

The gene calls are TRBV28 and TRBJ1-5; D remains unclear. The CDR3 spans 12 residues. Trimming shortened V by 5 bases and J by 4 bases, and 6 bases separated the two germline ends. Per the germline V gene, CDR1 is MDHEN and CDR2 is SYDVKM. The CDR3 nucleotides are TGTGCCAGCAGTCTACCGAATCAGCCCCAGCATTTT. It is translated as CASSLPNQPQHF.

The V and J genes are TRBV2 and TRBJ1-2; 10 bases are a match to TRBD1. The CDR3 covers 14 residues. The V gene's germline CDR1 is SNHLY and CDR2 FYNNEI. Germline trimming cut 4 bases from V and 1 base from J; bases unmatched to any gene: 0. The CDR3 loop is CASSGDRGNYGYTF. In nucleotides, the CDR3 is TGTGCCAGCAGTGGGGACAGGGGTAACTATGGCTACACCTTC.

The chain joins TRBV4-1 to TRBJ1-5; unclear D gene. From germline, CDR1 is MGHRA and CDR2 YSYEKL. The CDR3 contains 16 residues. Trimming shortened V by 2 bases and J by 0 bases, and 11 bases separated the two germline ends. The CDR3 protein is CASSQFGGYSNQPQHF. The CDR3 DNA sequence: TGCGCCAGCAGCCAATTCGGAGGGTATAGCAATCAGCCCCAGCATTTT.

The V call is TRBV10-3, the J call TRBJ2-7; 9 nucleotides match TRBD2. TRBJ2-1 matches the DNA end more closely, so the J call is doubtful. Germline V gene lookup returns CDR1 ENHRY and CDR2 SYGVKD. The CDR3 has 14 residues. In DNA, the CDR3 is TGTGCCATCAGCCCGGGACTAGCAAACAATGAGCAGTTCTTC. Translating gives CAISPGLANNEQFF.

V and J are TRBV9 and TRBJ2-5; D unresolved. CDR1 and CDR2 (germline): SGDLS, YYNGEE. This CDR3 is 11 amino acids long. V was trimmed by 4 bases and J by 2 bases, leaving 3 bases between them. In DNA form, the CDR3 reads TGTGCCAGCAGCTTACAAGAGACCCAGTACTTC. Translation: CASSLQETQYF.

Written as DNA, the CDR3 is TGTGCCAGAAGCCCCGTAGCCAAAGACCGCTACAATGAGCAGTTCTTC. As protein: CARSPVAKDRYNEQFF. V usage is TRBV5-3 and J usage is TRBJ2-1, with D unclear. TRBV5-3 is placed among ORFs of uncertain function. This CDR3 is 16 amino acids long. The V end lost 4 bases, the J end lost 3 bases, and 17 bases lay between the germline ends.

This clone was counted once. The chain employs TRBV19 and TRBJ2-7; D perhaps matches TRBD1 (6 bases). CDR1 and CDR2 (germline): LNHDA, SQIVND (reference sequence). V was clipped by 3 bases and J by 0 bases, with 9 bases between them. This CDR3 contains 14 residues. The CDR3 bases are TGTGCCAGTAGTATCACAGGGAGCTCCTACGAGCAGTACTTC. This gives the protein CASSITGSSYEQYF.

This chain joins TRBV6-5 and TRBJ1-5; D is unresolved. From germline, CDR1 is MNHEY and CDR2 SVGAGI. The CDR3 is 15 residues long. The germline V and J ends were trimmed by 7 bases and 2 bases, with 15 bases remaining between them. The CDR3 DNA reads TGTGCCAGCACCCTCGAGCCGACTGGCAATCAGCCCCAGCATTTT. Protein: CASTLEPTGNQPQHF.

V and J are TRBV3-1 (or the pseudogene TRBV3-2) and TRBJ1-2; 7 bases agree with TRBD1. With 2 bases clipped from V and 7 bases from J, the junction kept 7 bases outside the gene matches. The CDR3 covers 14 residues. Germline V gives CDR1 LGHDT, CDR2 YNNKEL (reference sequence). This CDR3 is CASSQTGEGSGYTF. In DNA, the CDR3 is TGTGCCAGCAGCCAAACAGGGGAAGGAAGTGGCTACACCTTC.

The CDR3 coding sequence is TGTGCCAGCAGTGAATTGGGGGGAGGCCCCTACGAGCAGTACTTC. Protein sequence: CASSELGGGPYEQYF. The chain joins TRBV6-1 to TRBJ2-7; perhaps TRBD2 as D (6 bases). This CDR3 comprises 15 residues. Trimming stripped 2 bases from V and 2 bases from J, with 13 bases between. Germline CDR1 is MNHNS and CDR2 is SASEGT.

The chain is built from TRBV27 and TRBJ2-7, with 8 nucleotides matching TRBD2. Per the germline V gene, CDR1 is MNHEY and CDR2 is SMNVEV (reference sequence). This CDR3 is 17 amino acids long. V lost 6 bases and J lost 5; bases outside the gene matches: 18. The CDR3 region has the DNA TGTGCCAGCAGCCCAAGGCCCCCCAGCGGGAGTTGGGACGAGCAGTACTTC. The encoded protein is CASSPRPPSGSWDEQYF.

The chain combines TRBV27 with TRBJ2-4; 8 bases are a match to TRBD1. Germline V CDR1 and CDR2: MNHEY, SMNVEV (reference sequence). V was pared by 5 bases and J by 3 bases, with 6 bases of the junction left unmatched. This CDR3 region has 15 residues. The CDR3 reads CASSPQGEGKNIQYF. CDR3 DNA sequence: TGTGCCAGCAGTCCACAGGGGGAAGGCAAAAACATTCAGTACTTC.

The V and J genes are TRBV27 and TRBJ2-7; D unresolved. CDR3 size: 12 residues. The V gene lost 5 bases and the J gene lost 3 bases, with 8 bases spanning the gap. CDR1 and CDR2 from the germline V gene are MNHEY and SMNVEV (reference sequence). CDR3 coding DNA: TGTGCCAGCAGTGCTACCGGCTACGAGCAGTACTTC. Amino acid sequence: CASSATGYEQYF.

The chain recombines TRBV11-2 with TRBJ1-1; D uncertain. The CDR3 is made up of 16 amino acids. CDR1 is SGHAT and CDR2 is FQNNGV in the germline V gene. Trimming removed 2 bases from V and 0 bases from J, with 13 bases in between. The CDR3 here is CASSLSVGILNTEAFF. The CDR3 nucleotides are TGTGCCAGCAGCTTAAGTGTCGGGATCTTGAACACTGAAGCTTTCTTT.

V gene TRBV7-2 combines with J gene TRBJ1-2; a weak D match, TRBD1 (6 bases). The CDR3 sequence is 15 residues long. CDR1 and CDR2 (germline): SGHTA, FQGNSA. V was pared by 5 bases and J by 11 bases, with 24 bases between. The DNA of the CDR3 is TGTGCCAGCAGCACCAGGACAGCGATGGGTCCCTCTTACACCTTC. Translation gives CASSTRTAMGPSYTF.

J is TRBJ1-2 and V is TRBV2; 8 nucleotides match TRBD1. Germline lookup yields CDR1 SNHLY and CDR2 FYNNEI. With V trimmed by 11 bases and J by 5 bases, 7 bases remained unmatched. This CDR3 is built from 12 residues. CDR3 in DNA: TGTGCCTCCCCCAGGGGGCGTTATGGCTACACCTTC. It encodes CASPRGRYGYTF.

This chain joins TRBV10-3 and TRBJ2-2; tentatively, D is TRBD2 (5 bases). The V and J ends lost 3 bases and 1 base respectively, with 12 bases between them. The CDR3 covers 16 residues. Germline V gene sequence: CDR1 ENHRY, CDR2 SYGVKD. The DNA for the CDR3 is TGTGCCATCAGTGAATATGGAGCGGAGAACACCGGGGAGCTGTTTTTT. Translated: CAISEYGAENTGELFF.

The J gene is TRBJ2-3, the V gene TRBV3-1 (or the pseudogene TRBV3-2), with D possibly matching TRBD2 (5 bases). This CDR3 contains 12 residues. Trimming removed 4 bases from V and 7 bases from J, with 9 bases in between. Germline CDR1 reads LGHDT; CDR2 reads YNNKEL (reference sequence). The CDR3 protein is CASSPFGNTQYF. CDR3 sequence (DNA): TGTGCCAGCAGCCCCTTCGGGAATACGCAGTATTTT.

The gene calls are TRBV6-5 and TRBJ1-5; D is unclear. The germline gives CDR1 MNHEY, CDR2 SVGAGI. V was shortened by 6 bases and J by 6 bases, with 18 bases between the two germline ends. The CDR3 sequence is 15 residues long. CDR3 sequence reads: CASREMVLLGQPQHF. In DNA, the CDR3 is TGTGCCAGCAGGGAGATGGTCCTTTTGGGTCAGCCCCAGCATTTT.

V is TRBV5-1 and J is TRBJ1-1; tentatively, D is TRBD1 (5 bases). This CDR3 has 14 residues. Germline CDR1 is SGHRS and CDR2 is YFSETQ. V was pared by 0 bases and J by 6 bases, with 12 bases between. The DNA for the CDR3 is TGCGCCAGCAGCTTGGGGCAGGGCTATGCTGAAGCTTTCTTT. Translation gives CASSLGQGYAEAFF. The variable domain in full, completed from reference TRBV5-1 and TRBJ1-1, reads KAGVTQTPRYLIKTRGQQVTLSCSPISGHRSVSWYQQTPGQGLQFLFEYFSETQRNKGNFPGRFSGRQFSNSRSEMNVSTLELGDSALYLCASSLGQGYAEAFFGQGTRLTVV.

The rearrangement joins TRBV27 to TRBJ2-1, with TRBD2 matching over 9 bases. Germline assignment: CDR1 MNHEY and CDR2 SMNVEV (reference sequence). This CDR3 has 15 residues. V gave up 3 bases and J gave up 9 bases; unmatched junction bases: 9. As DNA, the CDR3 is TGTGCCAGCAGTTTCGTGACTAGCGGAGGGGGTGAGCAGTTCTTC. Its translation is CASSFVTSGGGEQFF.

The chain links TRBV13 to TRBJ1-4; 7 bases map to TRBD1. Germline V gene sequence: CDR1 PRHDT, CDR2 FYEKMQ (reference sequence). There are 15 residues in the CDR3. V dropped 5 bases and J dropped 3; count of bases not matched to a gene: 6. DNA of the CDR3: TGTGCCAGCAGCGGACTACAGGGGTCTAATGAAAAACTGTTTTTT. Translation gives CASSGLQGSNEKLFF.

The chain recombines TRBV6-2 or TRBV6-3 with TRBJ2-7, with no clear D. CDR3 size: 15 residues. Germline lookup yields CDR1 MNHEY and CDR2 SVGEGT. V gave up 1 base and J gave up 4 bases, with 14 bases separating them. CDR3 DNA sequence: TGTGCCAGCAGTTACTTTGAGGATGGTAGATACGAGCAGTACTTC. Encoded protein: CASSYFEDGRYEQYF.